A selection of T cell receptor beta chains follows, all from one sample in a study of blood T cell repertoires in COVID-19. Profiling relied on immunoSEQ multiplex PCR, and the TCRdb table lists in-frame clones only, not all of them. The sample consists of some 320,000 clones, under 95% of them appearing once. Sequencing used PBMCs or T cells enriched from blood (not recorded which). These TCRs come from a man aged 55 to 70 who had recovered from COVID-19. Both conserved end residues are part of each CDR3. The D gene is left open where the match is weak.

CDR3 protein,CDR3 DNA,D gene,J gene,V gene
CASSQDRRREGPPVHEQFF,TGTGCCAGCAGCCAAGATAGGAGGCGGGAGGGCCCTCCGGTCCATGAGCAGTTCTTC,TRBD2,TRBJ2-1,TRBV3-1/TRBV3-2
CASSLQPGQGTEQYF,TGCGCCAGCAGCTTACAACCGGGACAGGGGACCGAGCAGTACTTC,TRBD1,TRBJ2-7,TRBV5-1
CASSQDGQGSGELFF,TGCGCCAGCAGCCAGGACGGACAGGGTTCCGGGGAGCTGTTTTTT,TRBD1,TRBJ2-2,TRBV4-3
CASRHREAGGGYNEQFF,TGTGCCAGCAGACACCGGGAGGCCGGGGGGGGGTACAATGAGCAGTTCTTC,TRBD2,TRBJ2-1,TRBV7-8
CASSQSGTGSYEQYF,TGCGCCAGCAGCCAATCCGGGACAGGGTCCTACGAGCAGTACTTC,TRBD1,TRBJ2-7,TRBV4-1
CASKQGGTEAFF,TGCGCCAGCAAACAGGGGGGAACTGAAGCTTTCTTT,TRBD1,TRBJ1-1,TRBV5-1
CASSLGHSNQETQYF,TGCGCCAGCAGCTTGGGTCACAGCAACCAAGAGACCCAGTACTTC,NA,TRBJ2-5,TRBV5-1
CSAMRQGSSLNTEAFF,TGCAGCGCCATGCGACAGGGGTCCTCCTTGAACACTGAAGCTTTCTTT,TRBD1,TRBJ1-1,TRBV29-1
CATKQGNYGYTF,TGTGCCACAAAACAGGGGAACTATGGCTACACCTTC,TRBD1,TRBJ1-2,TRBV3-1/TRBV3-2
CASSWANEQFF,TGTGCCAGCAGCTGGGCCAATGAGCAGTTCTTC,NA,TRBJ2-1,TRBV5-6
CASSLDVGHGYTF,TGCGCCAGCAGCTTGGACGTGGGCCATGGCTACACCTTC,NA,TRBJ1-2,TRBV5-1
CASSIRTGATEAFF,TGTGCCAGCAGCATTCGGACAGGGGCCACTGAAGCTTTCTTT,TRBD1,TRBJ1-1,TRBV11-3
CASSYLGQSYGYTF,TGTGCCAGCAGTTACCTTGGACAGTCGTATGGCTACACCTTC,NA,TRBJ1-2,TRBV6-5
CASSPRTSRASTDTQYF,TGTGCCAGCAGCCCCCGGACTAGCCGGGCCAGCACAGATACGCAGTATTTT,TRBD2,TRBJ2-3,TRBV14
CASSVDVGLAYEQYF,TGTGCCAGCAGCGTAGATGTGGGGCTGGCCTACGAGCAGTACTTC,NA,TRBJ2-7,TRBV9
CASSRGGSGTNEKLFF,TGTGCCAGCAGCCGAGGGGGCAGCGGGACTAATGAAAAACTGTTTTTT,TRBD1,TRBJ1-4,TRBV7-8
CASSQDTNRGNEQFF,TGTGCCAGCAGCCAGGACACTAACAGGGGCAATGAGCAGTTCTTC,TRBD1,TRBJ2-1,TRBV3-1/TRBV3-2
CASSPPGVGYGYTF,TGTGCCAGCTCACCACCGGGAGTAGGGTATGGCTACACCTTC,NA,TRBJ1-2,TRBV18
CASSQDRVADTGELFF,TGCGCCAGCAGCCAAGACAGGGTAGCGGACACCGGGGAGCTGTTTTTT,NA,TRBJ2-2,TRBV4-1
CASSQRTSFGYTF,TGTGCCAGCAGCCAACGAACTTCTTTTGGCTACACCTTC,NA,TRBJ1-2,TRBV3-1/TRBV3-2
CASSPGTALGYGYTF,TGTGCCAGCAGCCCTGGGACAGCTCTCGGCTATGGCTACACCTTC,TRBD1,TRBJ1-2,TRBV11-3
CASSSRGQETQYF,TGTGCCAGCAGCTCAAGGGGTCAGGAGACCCAGTACTTC,NA,TRBJ2-5,TRBV5-6
CASSQDPTDFYGYTF,TGCGCCAGCAGCCAAGATCCGACAGACTTCTATGGCTACACCTTC,NA,TRBJ1-2,TRBV4-3
CASSQSYQHSNQPQHF,TGCGCCAGCAGTCAATCGTACCAACATAGCAATCAGCCCCAGCATTTT,NA,TRBJ1-5,TRBV23-1
CAISEMGALGYTF,TGTGCCATCAGTGAGATGGGGGCATTAGGCTACACCTTC,NA,TRBJ1-2,TRBV10-3
CASSESRGTNEKLFF,TGCGCCAGCAGTGAGTCGCGGGGCACTAATGAAAAACTGTTTTTT,NA,TRBJ1-4,TRBV10-1
CAISDNGYTF,TGTGCCATCAGTGATAATGGCTACACCTTC,NA,TRBJ1-2,TRBV10-3